This is a list of T cell receptor beta chains from one sample in a study of OX40 agonist ivuxolimab in advanced cancers. Produced via immunoSEQ multiplex PCR; TCRdb's table is partial and in-frame only. The sample has some 70,000 clones, 70% to 90% seen once. Source: CD4+ or CD8+ T cells sorted from blood, taken in a trial of the OX40 agonist ivuxolimab. These receptors were taken from an adult with an advanced solid tumor such as melanoma, head and neck, liver or kidney cancer. Both conserved end residues are part of each CDR3. Each record gives: D gene, V gene, J gene, clone size, CDR3 protein, CDR3 DNA. D genes are given only for firm matches. Clone size is stated in some rows and not others, as once, few, many or a class when expanded.

D gene: TRBD1; V gene: TRBV5-5; J gene: TRBJ2-3; clone size: NA; CDR3 protein: CASSLERGLAADTQYF; CDR3 DNA: TGTGCCAGCAGCTTGGAGAGGGGGCTAGCAGCAGATACGCAGTATTTT
D gene: NA; V gene: TRBV7-2; J gene: TRBJ1-6; clone size: few; CDR3 protein: CASRRVDSPLHF; CDR3 DNA: TGTGCCAGCAGGCGAGTCGATTCACCCCTCCACTTT
D gene: NA; V gene: TRBV19; J gene: TRBJ1-1; clone size: few; CDR3 protein: CASSRAGIAFF; CDR3 DNA: TGTGCCAGTAGTCGGGCAGGGATTGCTTTCTTT
D gene: TRBD1; V gene: TRBV7-9; J gene: TRBJ1-1; clone size: NA; CDR3 protein: CASSPGQGSFDTEAFF; CDR3 DNA: TGTGCCAGCAGCCCGGGACAGGGGAGCTTTGACACTGAAGCTTTCTTT
D gene: TRBD1; V gene: TRBV25-1; J gene: TRBJ2-7; clone size: once; CDR3 protein: CASSALGTGTGTYEQYF; CDR3 DNA: TGTGCCAGCAGTGCCTTGGGGACCGGGACAGGAACCTACGAGCAGTACTTC
D gene: TRBD1; V gene: TRBV10-3; J gene: TRBJ2-1; clone size: NA; CDR3 protein: CAIGDRAYNEQFF; CDR3 DNA: TGTGCCATTGGGGACAGGGCCTACAATGAGCAGTTCTTC
D gene: TRBD1; V gene: TRBV11-2; J gene: TRBJ2-4; clone size: NA; CDR3 protein: CASSSLRDRGWVKNIQYF; CDR3 DNA: TGTGCCAGCAGCTCCCTACGGGACAGGGGATGGGTCAAAAACATTCAGTACTTC
D gene: NA; V gene: TRBV29-1; J gene: TRBJ2-3; clone size: NA; CDR3 protein: CSPTVGPTDTQYF; CDR3 DNA: TGCAGCCCGACTGTGGGACCCACAGATACGCAGTATTTT
D gene: NA; V gene: TRBV19; J gene: TRBJ2-3; clone size: NA; CDR3 protein: CASFGLPGYTQYF; CDR3 DNA: TGTGCCAGTTTTGGACTTCCCGGGTATACGCAGTATTTT
D gene: NA; V gene: TRBV20-1; J gene: TRBJ1-1; clone size: NA; CDR3 protein: CSATWTEAFF; CDR3 DNA: TGCAGTGCTACGTGGACTGAAGCTTTCTTT
D gene: TRBD1; V gene: TRBV28; J gene: TRBJ2-1; clone size: NA; CDR3 protein: CASSLRQGVYNEQFF; CDR3 DNA: TGTGCCAGCTCTCTTCGGCAGGGGGTCTACAATGAGCAGTTCTTC
D gene: NA; V gene: TRBV7-3; J gene: TRBJ1-1; clone size: NA; CDR3 protein: CASSLNRNTEAFF; CDR3 DNA: TGTGCCAGCAGCTTAAACAGGAACACTGAAGCTTTCTTT
D gene: TRBD1; V gene: TRBV7-2; J gene: TRBJ2-2; clone size: NA; CDR3 protein: CASSLFGQGNTGELFF; CDR3 DNA: TGTGCCAGCAGCCTCTTCGGACAGGGCAACACCGGGGAGCTGTTTTTT
D gene: NA; V gene: TRBV6-1; J gene: TRBJ1-2; clone size: medium-sized; CDR3 protein: CASSPDGNYGYTF; CDR3 DNA: TGTGCCAGCAGTCCTGACGGAAACTATGGCTACACCTTC
D gene: NA; V gene: TRBV7-2; J gene: TRBJ2-2; clone size: NA; CDR3 protein: CASSLRSMGNTGELFF; CDR3 DNA: TGTGCCAGCAGCTTAAGGAGTATGGGGAACACCGGGGAGCTGTTTTTT
D gene: TRBD1; V gene: TRBV6-5; J gene: TRBJ1-2; clone size: NA; CDR3 protein: CASRSTGEDGYTF; CDR3 DNA: TGTGCCAGCAGATCGACAGGGGAAGATGGCTACACCTTC